This paragraph covers one T cell receptor (beta chain) sequence. What it binds is not known. This entry is derived from a study of post-analysis software for immune sequencing data. On the study more broadly: The cohort encompassed relapsing-remitting, secondary progressive and progressive-relapsing multiple sclerosis disease courses.

General observations from the study: F measure clustering grouped samples strongly by preparation batch. Multiple sclerosis patients showed significantly lower normalized Chao1 diversity than controls did. When patients were compared with controls, four to six TRBV segments were more frequent, TRBV5-6, TRBV5-1 and TRBV20-1 among them.

Unique molecular identifiers were present in the TCR beta cDNA libraries. TCRdb recomputed calls from the PCR reads with MiXCR, one row per CDR3 protein. The data show hundreds of thousands of distinct CDR3 sequences, roughly 45% seen once. The CDR3 consists of 16 residues. The V gene lost 0 bases and the J gene lost 1 base, with 12 bases spanning the gap. The germline gives CDR1 MGHRA, CDR2 YSYEKL. The chain joins TRBV4-1 to TRBJ2-5; D remains unclear. The clonotype comes from a girl between 5 and 17 years old with multiple sclerosis. Sequencing input: blood. The CDR3 bases are TGCGCCAGCAGCCAAGATCTGAGGACCCTCCAAGAGACCCAGTACTTC. Residues: CASSQDLRTLQETQYF.